Below are 17 T cell receptor beta chains sequenced from a single sample in a study of blood T cell repertoires in COVID-19. TCRdb keeps only in-frame clones here, not all; method: immunoSEQ multiplex PCR. The data show about 120,000 clones, with 87% seen just once and about 2.1% held by the top ten. Sequenced: peripheral blood. These receptors originate from a woman aged 45-65 years with acute or convalescent COVID-19.

This chain connects TRBV7-9 to TRBJ2-3; TRBD2 matches 8 bases. The length of the CDR3 is 14 residues. CDR1 and CDR2 (germline): SEHNR, FQNEAQ (reference sequence). V lost 10 bases, J lost 5 bases, and 11 bases stayed unmatched. CDR3 in amino acids: CATETSGGGDTQYF. The CDR3 DNA reads TGTGCCACCGAAACTAGCGGTGGGGGAGATACGCAGTATTTT.

This clone showed up just a few times. Distinct nucleotide sequences in the sample also encode this CDR3. V gene TRBV12-3 or TRBV12-4 combines with J gene TRBJ1-2, with unresolved D. The CDR3 contains 12 residues. The V end lost 5 bases, the J end lost 3 bases, and 7 bases lay between the germline ends. CDR3 amino acids: CASSPGDYGYTF. The CDR3 coding sequence is TGTGCCAGCAGTCCGGGAGACTATGGCTACACCTTC.

The sample holds a few counts of this clone. This chain connects TRBV6-6 to TRBJ1-2; D perhaps matches TRBD1 (5 bases). Trimming removed 0 bases at V and 8 bases at J, with 13 bases between. Germline V CDR1 and CDR2: MNHNY, SVGAGI (reference sequence). The CDR3 is 14 amino acids. The CDR3 here is CASSYSTTGRGYTF. CDR3 sequence (DNA): TGTGCCAGCAGTTACTCGACAACAGGACGCGGCTACACCTTC.

This clone is a singleton in its sample. The chain uses TRBV5-1 and TRBJ1-2, with D perhaps TRBD1 (5 bases). Trimming removed 4 bases at V and 0 bases at J, with 7 bases between. CDR1 and CDR2 from the germline V gene are SGHRS and YFSETQ. The CDR3 length is 13 residues. The CDR3 DNA reads as TGCGCCAGCAGCCCGGACACTAACTATGGCTACACCTTC. It encodes CASSPDTNYGYTF. The full variable domain, its missing parts supplied by reference TRBV5-1 and TRBJ1-2, is KAGVTQTPRYLIKTRGQQVTLSCSPISGHRSVSWYQQTPGQGLQFLFEYFSETQRNKGNFPGRFSGRQFSNSRSEMNVSTLELGDSALYLCASSPDTNYGYTFGSGTRLTVV.

The V and J genes are TRBV30 and TRBJ2-7; no clear D. CDR1 GTSNPN and CDR2 SVGIG come from the germline V gene (reference sequence). The CDR3 consists of 12 residues. V was trimmed by 0 bases and J by 6 bases, leaving 9 bases between them. The CDR3, as DNA: TGTGCCTGGAGTGTACCAGCGTCCGAGCAGTACTTC. Translated: CAWSVPASEQYF.

This chain connects TRBV5-1 to TRBJ2-3; TRBD1 matches 7 bases. Looked up from germline, CDR1 is SGHRS and CDR2 is YFSETQ. This CDR3 region has 16 residues. The J segment lost 5 bases and the V segment lost 2 bases, leaving 11 bases of the junction unmatched. The CDR3 protein is CASSLVGGVQRDTQYF. In DNA, the CDR3 is TGCGCCAGCAGCTTAGTAGGGGGCGTCCAGAGAGATACGCAGTATTTT.

J is TRBJ2-7 and V is TRBV5-6, with D possibly TRBD1 on 7 matching bases. V was trimmed by 2 bases and J by 2 bases, leaving 11 bases between them. The CDR3 runs 14 residues. Germline CDR1 reads SGHDT; CDR2 reads YYEEEE. Here the CDR3 DNA reads TGTGCCAGCAGCTTTGGGGGGACAGCCTACGAGCAGTACTTC. Its protein is CASSFGGTAYEQYF.

The gene calls are TRBV20-1 and TRBJ2-5, with a tentative D call TRBD1 (6 bases). Germline CDR1 reads DFQATT; CDR2 reads SNEGSKA (reference sequence). The CDR3 length is 11 residues. Deletions cut 5 bases from V and 6 bases from J, with 10 bases between. In DNA, the CDR3 is TGCAGTGCTTTGTGGGGGCAGACCCAGTACTTC. Residues: CSALWGQTQYF.

The CDR3 loop reads CASSPLTGEPYEQYF. The CDR3 bases are TGTGCCAGCAGCCCCCTGACAGGGGAACCCTACGAGCAGTACTTC. This chain joins TRBV21-1 and TRBJ2-7; TRBD1 is the table's D call and was not checked against the DNA. TRBV21-1 is classified as a pseudogene. The CDR3 spans 15 residues.

The chain links TRBV3-1 (or the pseudogene TRBV3-2) to TRBJ2-5; 11 bases are shared with TRBD2. Germline V CDR1 and CDR2: LGHDT, YNNKEL (reference sequence). The CDR3 covers 17 residues. V dropped 1 base and J dropped 2; count of bases not matched to a gene: 6. CDR3 sequence: CASSQAIAGGRQETQYF. CDR3 nucleotides: TGTGCCAGCAGCCAAGCTATAGCGGGGGGGCGGCAAGAGACCCAGTACTTC.

The V call is TRBV19, the J call TRBJ2-2; TRBD2 matches 15 bases. Germline V gene lookup returns CDR1 LNHDA and CDR2 SQIVND (reference sequence). J was trimmed by 2 bases and V by 5 bases; bases with no gene match: 9. This CDR3 spans 19 amino acids. This CDR3 reads CASSRSGLAGGGNTGELFF. Here the CDR3 DNA reads TGTGCCAGTAGTCGATCGGGACTAGCGGGAGGAGGAAACACCGGGGAGCTGTTTTTT.

This clone was seen ten or more times. The chain combines TRBV16 with TRBJ1-2; 10 bases match TRBD1. After removal of 4 bases from V and 8 bases from J, the junction contained 13 bases not matched to a gene. Germline V gene data show CDR1 as KGHSY and CDR2 as FQNENV. The CDR3 sequence is 16 residues long. CDR3 nucleotides: TGTGCCAGCAGCCTACCGGACAGGGGGTTCGTACGGGGCTACACCTTC. Translation gives CASSLPDRGFVRGYTF.

The chain joins TRBV30 to TRBJ2-7; D may be TRBD2 (6 bases). Trimming pared 7 bases from V and 1 base from J, leaving 17 bases between. This CDR3 has 14 amino acids. Germline CDR1 is GTSNPN and CDR2 is SVGIG (reference sequence). CDR3 in amino acids: CAFNLREESYEQYF. The CDR3 DNA reads as TGTGCCTTCAACCTGAGGGAGGAGTCCTACGAGCAGTACTTC.

This clone was detected only once. J is TRBJ2-5 and V is TRBV5-1; 10 positions agree with TRBD1. J lost 1 base, V lost 0 bases, and 3 bases had no gene match. The V gene's germline CDR1 is SGHRS and CDR2 YFSETQ. The CDR3 totals 16 residues. CDR3 nucleotide sequence: TGCGCCAGCAGCTTGGGGGGGACAGGGGCCCAAGAGACCCAGTACTTC. It encodes CASSLGGTGAQETQYF.

The CDR3 protein is CASSSWGRRGNTEAFF. CDR3 sequence (DNA): TGTGCCAGCAGCTCCTGGGGGAGGAGGGGGAACACTGAAGCTTTCTTT. The V and J genes are TRBV7-9 and TRBJ1-1; a weak D match, TRBD1 (5 bases). Germline V CDR1 and CDR2: SEHNR, FQNEAQ (reference sequence). V lost 4 bases, J lost 1 base, and 16 bases lay in between. There are 16 residues in the CDR3. Full variable domain (outside the CDR3, taken from reference TRBV7-9 and TRBJ1-1): DTGVSQNPRHKITKRGQNVTFRCDPISEHNRLYWYRQTLGQGPEFLTYFQNEAQLEKSRLLSDRFSAERPKGSFSTLEIQRTEQGDSAMYLCASSSWGRRGNTEAFFGQGTRLTVV.

This clone was seen more than once but under ten times. The rearrangement joins TRBV5-6 to TRBJ1-2; tentative D call: TRBD1 (5 bases). Germline assignment: CDR1 SGHDT and CDR2 YYEEEE. V was trimmed by 0 bases and J by 6 bases, leaving 18 bases between them. The length of the CDR3 is 16 residues. CDR3 in DNA: TGTGCCAGCAGCTTGGGGCTCAAGGGAAAAGGGGATGGCTACACCTTC. As protein: CASSLGLKGKGDGYTF.

This clone was found a few times. This chain joins TRBV19 and TRBJ2-3; D might be TRBD2 (5 bases). The length of the CDR3 is 15 residues. Germline V gene data show CDR1 as LNHDA and CDR2 as SQIVND (reference sequence). V lost 6 bases and J lost 4, with 17 bases in between. The DNA of the CDR3 is TGTGCCAGTAGCCCCGGGGTGAGGCATGCAGATACGCAGTATTTT. It is translated as CASSPGVRHADTQYF.